These 15 T cell receptor beta chains were all obtained from the same sample, sequenced in a study of shared clonotypes between healthy human individuals (dated by TCRdb to 2020 to 2021). The library was prepared using the immunoSEQ multiplex PCR assay. TCRdb limited this immuneACCESS table to in-frame rearrangements with V and J called. A share of clones is missing; checked studies link under half to unresolved V genes, and the rest is unexplained. The sample includes 850,000 to 1,100,000 clones, with about 80% observed a single time. Together, the top ten hold 0.89% of the sample. Sequencing input: memory CD4+ T cells from PBMCs. Reading the label with the study, this specimen's cell subset or site is: CD45RA-negative fraction. Receptor source: a man between 18 and 35 years old in good health. Some clones in this sample may be carry-over from other donors' samples.

The J gene is TRBJ1-5, the V gene TRBV5-6, with D hard to call. Trimming removed 0 bases at V and 7 bases at J, with 8 bases between. The CDR3 loop spans 13 amino acids. CDR1 is SGHDT and CDR2 is YYEEEE in the germline V gene. In nucleotides, the CDR3 is TGTGCCAGCAGCTTGGGAGGGAGGCAGCCCCAGCATTTT. Translating gives CASSLGGRQPQHF.

The rearrangement links TRBV7-6 to TRBJ1-4; 10 bases are shared with TRBD1. In germline, CDR1 is SGHVS, CDR2 FNYEAQ. This CDR3 spans 15 amino acids. V lost 5 bases and J lost 8; bases outside the gene matches: 8. The CDR3 nucleotides read TGTGCCAGCAGCCGACAGACAGGGGGCCAGGAAAAACTGTTTTTT. Translated: CASSRQTGGQEKLFF.

The chain employs TRBV5-1 and TRBJ2-1; D is undetermined. The CDR3 sequence is 15 residues long. Germline V gene data show CDR1 as SGHRS and CDR2 as YFSETQ. Trimming removed 0 bases from V and 1 base from J, with 8 bases in between. CDR3 DNA: TGCGCCAGCAGCTTGGTCGCAGTTTCCTACAATGAGCAGTTCTTC. This gives the protein CASSLVAVSYNEQFF.

The chain carries TRBV28 and TRBJ2-5; TRBD1 aligns across 7 bases. Per germline, CDR1 MDHEN and CDR2 SYDVKM. V lost 6 bases and J lost 5; bases outside the gene matches: 6. CDR3 size: 13 residues. CDR3 nucleotides: TGTGCCAGCAGATCCGACAGGGACGAGACCCAGTACTTC. Translation: CASRSDRDETQYF.

Details on this clone: A much bigger clone sits one base away, suggesting this may be a read error. At the DNA level, this CDR3 is encoded by other sequences in the same sample as well. CDR3 in amino acids: CASSLGTSGYNEQFF. CDR3 DNA: TGTGCCAGCAGCTTAGGGACTAGCGGATACAATGAGCAGTTCTTC. The V call is TRBV7-9, the J call TRBJ2-1; 10 bases line up with TRBD2. The CDR3 covers 15 residues. Trimming took 1 base from V and 4 from J; bases not matched to a gene: 1. From germline, CDR1 is SEHNR and CDR2 FQNEAQ (reference sequence). Complete variable domain (other parts from reference TRBV7-9 and TRBJ2-1): DTGVSQNPRHKITKRGQNVTFRCDPISEHNRLYWYRQTLGQGPEFLTYFQNEAQLEKSRLLSDRFSAERPKGSFSTLEIQRTEQGDSAMYLCASSLGTSGYNEQFFGPGTRLTVL.

The chain joins TRBV6-6 to TRBJ2-2; no reliable D call. CDR3 length: 14 amino acids. The germline CDR1 and CDR2 sequences are MNHNY and SVGAGI (reference sequence). The V end was cut by 10 bases, the J end by 0 bases, with 12 bases between. The CDR3 protein is CATRAEPNTGELFF. CDR3 DNA: TGTGCCACAAGGGCAGAGCCGAACACCGGGGAGCTGTTTTTT.

This chain joins TRBV4-1 and TRBJ2-3; 9 bases line up with TRBD2. This CDR3 is built from 17 residues. Trimming removed 1 base from V and 2 bases from J; junction bases left unmatched: 7. Germline V gives CDR1 MGHRA, CDR2 YSYEKL. CDR3 protein: CASSQVGLAGSTDTQYF. CDR3 bases: TGCGCCAGCAGCCAAGTTGGCCTAGCGGGATCCACAGATACGCAGTATTTT.

Notes on this clone: A read error may explain this, as a much larger clone is one base away. The genes are TRBV30 and TRBJ1-2; possible D gene TRBD1, 6 bases. Germline CDR1 and CDR2: GTSNPN and SVGIG (reference sequence). The CDR3 is 14 amino acids. Trimming left V 3 bases short and J 2 bases short, with 13 bases between. The CDR3 loop reads CAWRLPGQNYGYTF. CDR3 DNA: TGTGCCTGGAGACTCCCTGGACAGAACTATGGCTACACCTTC.

This rearrangement joins TRBV27 to TRBJ2-3, with 12 bases identical to TRBD1. CDR1 MNHEY and CDR2 SMNVEV come from the germline V gene (reference sequence). The CDR3 extends over 18 amino acids. Trimming took 8 bases from V and 5 from J; bases not matched to a gene: 17. CDR3 in DNA: TGTGCCAGCGCGCGCCGGGCCCGGGACAGGGGGCAAGGAGATACGCAGTATTTT. Translation: CASARRARDRGQGDTQYF.

The genes are TRBV18 and TRBJ2-3, with D uncertain. The CDR3 loop spans 12 amino acids. V shed 3 bases and J shed 6 bases, with 7 bases lying between them. Germline V gene data show CDR1 as KGHSH and CDR2 as LQKENI. CDR3 bases: TGTGCCAGCTCACCTGCCCAGGATACGCAGTATTTT. It translates to CASSPAQDTQYF.

J is TRBJ2-7 and V is TRBV11-3, with D perhaps matching TRBD1 or TRBD2 (5 bases each). V was trimmed by 5 bases and J by 7 bases, leaving 18 bases between them. This CDR3 is built from 14 residues. Germline CDR1 is SGHNT and CDR2 is YENEEA. CDR3 nucleotide sequence: TGTGCCAGCAGCCTGGGTTCGGGACGAGGGGAGCAGTACTTC. Amino acids: CASSLGSGRGEQYF.

Concerning this clone itself: The sample contains more than one DNA sequence encoding this CDR3. The V gene is TRBV5-1, the J gene TRBJ2-1; 7 nucleotides line up with TRBD2. After removal of 0 bases from V and 4 bases from J, the junction contained 4 bases not matched to a gene. Germline CDR1 is SGHRS and CDR2 is YFSETQ. The CDR3 spans 15 residues. For the CDR3, the DNA is TGCGCCAGCAGCTTGGTTGCGGGGGTATACAATGAGCAGTTCTTC. The encoded protein is CASSLVAGVYNEQFF. Supplemented by reference TRBV5-1 and TRBJ2-1, the full variable domain reads KAGVTQTPRYLIKTRGQQVTLSCSPISGHRSVSWYQQTPGQGLQFLFEYFSETQRNKGNFPGRFSGRQFSNSRSEMNVSTLELGDSALYLCASSLVAGVYNEQFFGPGTRLTVL.

The genes are TRBV29-1 and TRBJ2-1; 7 bases map to TRBD2. The ends lost 5 bases at V and 2 bases at J; junction bases unmatched: 9. The CDR3 runs 15 residues. Germline CDR1 SQVTM, CDR2 ANQGSEA. The CDR3, as DNA: TGCAGCGTTTCCGCTCTAGCGGACACCTACAATGAGCAGTTCTTC. It specifies CSVSALADTYNEQFF.

This clone has only a few counts. The gene calls are TRBV10-3 and TRBJ1-5; possible D gene TRBD1, 5 bases. V was cut by 11 bases and J by 3 bases, with 17 bases left in between. Germline loops: CDR1 ENHRY, CDR2 SYGVKD. There are 14 residues in the CDR3. CDR3 sequence (DNA): TGTGCCTCCAGAGGGGTAGGGGTCAATCAGCCCCAGCATTTT. Residues: CASRGVGVNQPQHF.

The genes are TRBV28 and TRBJ1-5; 8 nucleotides line up with TRBD1. After removal of 3 bases from V and 2 bases from J, the junction contained 12 bases not matched to a gene. This CDR3 comprises 18 residues. Germline V gives CDR1 MDHEN, CDR2 SYDVKM. The CDR3 nucleotides are TGTGCCAGCAGTTTTGTTCGCGACAGGGGATTCGGCAATCAGCCCCAGCATTTT. This encodes CASSFVRDRGFGNQPQHF.